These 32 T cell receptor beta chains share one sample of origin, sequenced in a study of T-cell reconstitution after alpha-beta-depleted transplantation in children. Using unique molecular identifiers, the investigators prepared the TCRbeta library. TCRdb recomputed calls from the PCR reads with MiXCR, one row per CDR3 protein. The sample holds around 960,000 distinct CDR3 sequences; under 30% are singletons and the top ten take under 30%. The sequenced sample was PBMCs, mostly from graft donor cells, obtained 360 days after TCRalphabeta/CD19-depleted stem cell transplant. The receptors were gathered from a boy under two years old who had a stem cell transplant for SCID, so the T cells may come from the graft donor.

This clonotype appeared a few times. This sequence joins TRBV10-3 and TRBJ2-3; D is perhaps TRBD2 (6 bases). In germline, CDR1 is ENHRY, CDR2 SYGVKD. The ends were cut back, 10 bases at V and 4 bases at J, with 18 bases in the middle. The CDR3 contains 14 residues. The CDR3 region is CASMTSGESDTQYF. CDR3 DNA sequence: TGTGCCAGCATGACTAGTGGGGAGTCAGATACGCAGTATTTT.

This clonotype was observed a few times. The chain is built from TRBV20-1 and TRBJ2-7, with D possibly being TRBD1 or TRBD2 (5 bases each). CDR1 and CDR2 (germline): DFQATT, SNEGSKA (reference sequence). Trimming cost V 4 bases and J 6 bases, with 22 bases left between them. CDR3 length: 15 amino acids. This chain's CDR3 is CSAIQGPGAQSEQYF. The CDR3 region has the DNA TGCAGTGCTATTCAGGGCCCCGGGGCGCAAAGCGAGCAGTACTTC.

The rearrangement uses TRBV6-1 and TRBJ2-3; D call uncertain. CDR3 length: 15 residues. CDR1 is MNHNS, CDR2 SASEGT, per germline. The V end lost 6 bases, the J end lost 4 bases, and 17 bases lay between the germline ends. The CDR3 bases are TGTGCCAGCAGGTCGGACGTCAAAGGATCAGATACGCAGTATTTT. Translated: CASRSDVKGSDTQYF.

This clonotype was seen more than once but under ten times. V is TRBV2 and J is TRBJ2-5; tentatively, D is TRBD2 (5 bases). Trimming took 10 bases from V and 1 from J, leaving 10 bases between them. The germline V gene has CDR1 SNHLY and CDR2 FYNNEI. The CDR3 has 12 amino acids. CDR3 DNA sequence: TGTGCCACCGGACTGAGCCAAGAGACCCAGTACTTC. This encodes CATGLSQETQYF.

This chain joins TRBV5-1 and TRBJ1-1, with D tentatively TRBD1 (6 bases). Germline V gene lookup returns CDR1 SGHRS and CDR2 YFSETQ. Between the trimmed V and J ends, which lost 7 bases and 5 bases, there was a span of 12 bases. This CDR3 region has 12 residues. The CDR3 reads CASSNRDTEAFF. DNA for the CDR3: TGCGCCAGCTCAAACAGGGATACTGAAGCTTTCTTT.

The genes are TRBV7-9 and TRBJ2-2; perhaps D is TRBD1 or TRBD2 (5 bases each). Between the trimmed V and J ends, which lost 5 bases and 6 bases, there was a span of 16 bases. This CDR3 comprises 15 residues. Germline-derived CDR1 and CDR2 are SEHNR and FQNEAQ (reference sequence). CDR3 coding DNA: TGTGCCAGCAGCCTGTTATGGGGGAAGTCCGGGGAGCTGTTTTTT. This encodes CASSLLWGKSGELFF. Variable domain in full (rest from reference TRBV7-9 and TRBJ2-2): DTGVSQNPRHKITKRGQNVTFRCDPISEHNRLYWYRQTLGQGPEFLTYFQNEAQLEKSRLLSDRFSAERPKGSFSTLEIQRTEQGDSAMYLCASSLLWGKSGELFFGEGSRLTVL.

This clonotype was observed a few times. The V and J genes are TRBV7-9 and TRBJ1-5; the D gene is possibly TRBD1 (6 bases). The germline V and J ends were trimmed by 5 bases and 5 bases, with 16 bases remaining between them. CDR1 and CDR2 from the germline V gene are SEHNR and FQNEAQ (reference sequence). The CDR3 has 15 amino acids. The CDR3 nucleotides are TGTGCCAGCAGCAGTGGACAGAACGGAGATCAGCCCCAGCATTTT. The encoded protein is CASSSGQNGDQPQHF. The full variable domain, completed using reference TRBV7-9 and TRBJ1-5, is DTGVSQNPRHKITKRGQNVTFRCDPISEHNRLYWYRQTLGQGPEFLTYFQNEAQLEKSRLLSDRFSAERPKGSFSTLEIQRTEQGDSAMYLCASSSGQNGDQPQHFGDGTRLSIL.

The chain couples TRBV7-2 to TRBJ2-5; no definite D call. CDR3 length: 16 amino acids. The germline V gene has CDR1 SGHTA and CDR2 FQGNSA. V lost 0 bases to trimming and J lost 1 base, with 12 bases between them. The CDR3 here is CASSLAGPLGQETQYF. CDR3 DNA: TGTGCCAGCAGCTTAGCGGGCCCCTTGGGCCAAGAGACCCAGTACTTC.

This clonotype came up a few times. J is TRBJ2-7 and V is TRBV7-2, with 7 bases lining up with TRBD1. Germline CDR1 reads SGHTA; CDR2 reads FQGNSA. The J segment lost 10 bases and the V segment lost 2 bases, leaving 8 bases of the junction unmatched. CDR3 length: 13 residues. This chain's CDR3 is CASSLMGTDFQYF. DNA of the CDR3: TGTGCCAGCAGCTTAATGGGGACAGATTTCCAGTACTTC. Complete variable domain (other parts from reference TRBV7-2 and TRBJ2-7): GAGVSQSPSNKVTEKGKDVELRCDPISGHTALYWYRQSLGQGLEFLIYFQGNSAPDKSGLPSDRFSAERTGGSVSTLTIQRTQQEDSAVYLCASSLMGTDFQYFGPGTRLTVT.

The CDR3 here is CASSFVQNIQYF. In DNA form, the CDR3 reads TGTGCCAGCAGCTTCGTACAAAACATTCAGTACTTC. This chain links TRBV5-6 with TRBJ2-4; D is unresolved. The V end lost 2 bases, the J end lost 5 bases, and 5 bases lay between the germline ends. The V gene's germline CDR1 is SGHDT and CDR2 YYEEEE. This CDR3 comprises 12 residues.

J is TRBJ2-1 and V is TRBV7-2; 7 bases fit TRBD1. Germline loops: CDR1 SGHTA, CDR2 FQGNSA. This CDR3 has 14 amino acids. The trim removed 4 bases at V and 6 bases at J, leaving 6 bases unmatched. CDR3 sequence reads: CASSSDRVLNEQFF. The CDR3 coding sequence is TGTGCCAGCAGCTCCGACAGGGTCCTCAATGAGCAGTTCTTC.

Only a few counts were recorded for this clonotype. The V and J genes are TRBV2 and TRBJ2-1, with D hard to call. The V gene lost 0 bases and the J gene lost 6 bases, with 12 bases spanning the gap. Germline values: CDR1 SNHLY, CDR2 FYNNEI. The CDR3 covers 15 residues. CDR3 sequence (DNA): TGTGCCAGCAGTGAAGCGCCTTTCCCGACCAATGAGCAGTTCTTC. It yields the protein CASSEAPFPTNEQFF.

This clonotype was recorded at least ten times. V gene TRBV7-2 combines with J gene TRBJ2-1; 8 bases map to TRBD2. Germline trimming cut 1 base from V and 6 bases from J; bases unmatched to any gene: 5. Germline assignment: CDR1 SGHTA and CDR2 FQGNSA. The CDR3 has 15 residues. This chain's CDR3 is CASSLDGGDPNEQFF. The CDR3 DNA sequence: TGTGCCAGCAGCTTAGACGGGGGGGATCCCAATGAGCAGTTCTTC.

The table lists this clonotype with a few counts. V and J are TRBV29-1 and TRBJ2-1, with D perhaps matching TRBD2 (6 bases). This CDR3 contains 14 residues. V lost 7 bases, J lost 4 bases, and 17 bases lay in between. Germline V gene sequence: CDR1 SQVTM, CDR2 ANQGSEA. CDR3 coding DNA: TGCAGCGGACGGTCCGTAGCGGCGTACAATGAGCAGTTCTTC. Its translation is CSGRSVAAYNEQFF.

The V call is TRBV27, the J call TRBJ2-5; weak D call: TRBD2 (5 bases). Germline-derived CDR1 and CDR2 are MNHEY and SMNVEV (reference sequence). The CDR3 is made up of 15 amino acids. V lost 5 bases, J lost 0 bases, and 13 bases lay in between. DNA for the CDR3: TGTGCCAGCAGTCTCAGTCCGGGGTACCAAGAGACCCAGTACTTC. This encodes CASSLSPGYQETQYF.

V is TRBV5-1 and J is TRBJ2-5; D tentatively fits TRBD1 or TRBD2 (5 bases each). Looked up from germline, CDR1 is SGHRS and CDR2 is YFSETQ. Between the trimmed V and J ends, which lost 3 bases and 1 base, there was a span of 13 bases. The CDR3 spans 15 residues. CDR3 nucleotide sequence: TGCGCCAGCAGCTCCGGGACGGATTCCCAAGAGACCCAGTACTTC. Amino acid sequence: CASSSGTDSQETQYF.

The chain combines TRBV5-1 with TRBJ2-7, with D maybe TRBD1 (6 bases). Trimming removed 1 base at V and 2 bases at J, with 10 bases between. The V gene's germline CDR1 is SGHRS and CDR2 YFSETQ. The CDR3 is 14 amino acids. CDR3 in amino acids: CASSLKAGAYEQYF. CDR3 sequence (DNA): TGCGCCAGCAGCTTGAAGGCAGGGGCCTACGAGCAGTACTTC.

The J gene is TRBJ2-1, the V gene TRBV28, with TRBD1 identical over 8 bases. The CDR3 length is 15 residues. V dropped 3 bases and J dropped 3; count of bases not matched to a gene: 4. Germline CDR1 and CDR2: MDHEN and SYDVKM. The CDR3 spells CASSFRGPRYNEQFF. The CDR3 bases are TGTGCCAGCAGTTTCAGGGGGCCCCGCTACAATGAGCAGTTCTTC.

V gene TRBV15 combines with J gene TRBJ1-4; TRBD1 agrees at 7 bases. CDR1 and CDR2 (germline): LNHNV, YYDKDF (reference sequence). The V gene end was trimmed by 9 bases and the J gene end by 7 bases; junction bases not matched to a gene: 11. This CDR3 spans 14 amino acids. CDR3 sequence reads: CATKKGGAGEKLFF. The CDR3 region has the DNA TGTGCCACTAAAAAAGGGGGCGCGGGTGAAAAACTGTTTTTT.

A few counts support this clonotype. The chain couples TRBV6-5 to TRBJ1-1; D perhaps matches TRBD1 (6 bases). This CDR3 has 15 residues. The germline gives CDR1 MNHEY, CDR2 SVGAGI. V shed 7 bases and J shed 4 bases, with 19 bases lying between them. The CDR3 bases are TGTGCCAGCACGAGGGGGGGAAACCTCGGCACTGAAGCTTTCTTT. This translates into CASTRGGNLGTEAFF.

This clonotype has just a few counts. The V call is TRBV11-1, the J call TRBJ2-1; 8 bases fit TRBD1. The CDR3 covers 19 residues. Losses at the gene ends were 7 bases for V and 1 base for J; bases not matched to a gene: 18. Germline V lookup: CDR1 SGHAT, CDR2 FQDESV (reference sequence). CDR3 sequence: CASTPPRDRSRKSYNEQFF. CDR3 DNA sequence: TGTGCCAGCACCCCCCCGCGGGACAGGTCACGGAAGTCCTACAATGAGCAGTTCTTC. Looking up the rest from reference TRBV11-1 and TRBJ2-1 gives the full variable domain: EAEVAQSPRYKITEKSQAVAFWCDPISGHATLYWYRQILGQGPELLVQFQDESVVDDSQLPKDRFSAERLKGVDSTLKIQPAELGDSAMYLCASTPPRDRSRKSYNEQFFGPGTRLTVL.

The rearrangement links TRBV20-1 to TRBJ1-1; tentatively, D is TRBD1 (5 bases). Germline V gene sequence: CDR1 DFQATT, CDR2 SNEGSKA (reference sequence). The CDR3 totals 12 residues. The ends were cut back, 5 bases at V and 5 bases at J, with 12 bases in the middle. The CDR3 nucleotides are TGCAGTGCTGAGGGGCCCGGGACTGAAGCTTTCTTT. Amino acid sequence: CSAEGPGTEAFF.

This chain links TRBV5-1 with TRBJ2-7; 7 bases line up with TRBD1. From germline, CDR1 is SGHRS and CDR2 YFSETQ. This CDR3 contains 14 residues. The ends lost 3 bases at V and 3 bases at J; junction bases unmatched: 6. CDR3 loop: CASSWTGTDYEQYF. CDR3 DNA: TGCGCCAGCAGCTGGACCGGGACAGACTACGAGCAGTACTTC.

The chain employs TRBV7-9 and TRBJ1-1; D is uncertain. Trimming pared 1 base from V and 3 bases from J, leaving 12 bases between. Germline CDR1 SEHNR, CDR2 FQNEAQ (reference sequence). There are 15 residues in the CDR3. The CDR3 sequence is CASSLVSGSHTEAFF. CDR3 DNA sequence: TGTGCCAGCAGCTTAGTGTCGGGCAGTCACACTGAAGCTTTCTTT.

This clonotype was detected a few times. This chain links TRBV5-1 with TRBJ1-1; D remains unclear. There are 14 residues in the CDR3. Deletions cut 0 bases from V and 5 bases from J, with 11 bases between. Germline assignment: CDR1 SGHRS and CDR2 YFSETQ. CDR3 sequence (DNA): TGCGCCAGCAGCTTGGGGCCCACCGAGACTGAAGCTTTCTTT. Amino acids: CASSLGPTETEAFF.

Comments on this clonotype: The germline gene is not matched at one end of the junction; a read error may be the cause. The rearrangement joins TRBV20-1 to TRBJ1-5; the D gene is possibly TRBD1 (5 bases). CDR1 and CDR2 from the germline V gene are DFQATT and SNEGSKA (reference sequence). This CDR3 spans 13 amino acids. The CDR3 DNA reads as TGCAGTGCAAGAGGGGATTACAATCAGCCCCAGCATTTT. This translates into CSARGDYNQPQHF.

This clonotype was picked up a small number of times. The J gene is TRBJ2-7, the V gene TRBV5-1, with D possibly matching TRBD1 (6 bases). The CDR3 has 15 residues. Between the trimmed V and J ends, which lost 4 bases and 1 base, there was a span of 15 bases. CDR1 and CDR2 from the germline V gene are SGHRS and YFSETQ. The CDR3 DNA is TGCGCCAGCAGCCTGTGGACAGAGCCTTCCTACGAGCAGTACTTC. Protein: CASSLWTEPSYEQYF.

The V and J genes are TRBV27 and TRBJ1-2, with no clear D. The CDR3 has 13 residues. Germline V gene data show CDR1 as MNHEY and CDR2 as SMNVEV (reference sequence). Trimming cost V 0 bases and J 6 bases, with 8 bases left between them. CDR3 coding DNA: TGTGCCAGCAGTTTATCAGGCCAGGATGGCTACACCTTC. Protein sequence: CASSLSGQDGYTF.

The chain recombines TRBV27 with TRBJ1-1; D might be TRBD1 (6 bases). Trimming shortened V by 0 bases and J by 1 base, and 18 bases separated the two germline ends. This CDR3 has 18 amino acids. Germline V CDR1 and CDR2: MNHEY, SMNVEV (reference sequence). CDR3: CASSLSAGKGGPNTEAFF. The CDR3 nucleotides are TGTGCCAGCAGTTTATCAGCGGGCAAGGGGGGACCGAACACTGAAGCTTTCTTT.

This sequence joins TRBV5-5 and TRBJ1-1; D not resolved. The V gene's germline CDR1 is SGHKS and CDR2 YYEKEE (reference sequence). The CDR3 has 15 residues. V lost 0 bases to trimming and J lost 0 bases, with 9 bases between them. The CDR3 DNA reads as TGTGCCAGCAGCTTGGAAGCTTTCCTGAACACTGAAGCTTTCTTT. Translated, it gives CASSLEAFLNTEAFF. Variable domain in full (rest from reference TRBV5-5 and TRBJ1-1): DAGVTQSPTHLIKTRGQQVTLRCSPISGHKSVSWYQQVLGQGPQFIFQYYEKEERGRGNFPDRFSARQFPNYSSELNVNALLLGDSALYLCASSLEAFLNTEAFFGQGTRLTVV.

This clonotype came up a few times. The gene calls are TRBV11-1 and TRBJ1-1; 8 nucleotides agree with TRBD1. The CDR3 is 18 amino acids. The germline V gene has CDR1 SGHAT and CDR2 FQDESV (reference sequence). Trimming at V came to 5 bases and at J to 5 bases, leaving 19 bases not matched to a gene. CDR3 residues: CASSPLSTTQGGWTEAFF. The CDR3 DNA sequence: TGTGCCAGCAGCCCTTTATCGACCACACAGGGGGGGTGGACTGAAGCTTTCTTT.

This CDR3 reads CAISETGASTSGANVLTF. CDR3 sequence (DNA): TGTGCCATCAGTGAGACGGGGGCTAGTACCTCTGGGGCCAACGTCCTGACTTTC. The chain uses TRBV10-3 and TRBJ2-6; D is possibly TRBD1 or TRBD2 (6 bases each). The V gene's germline CDR1 is ENHRY and CDR2 SYGVKD. This CDR3 is built from 18 residues. V gave up 2 bases and J gave up 0 bases, with 14 bases separating them.